This entry describes one TCR beta chain. This sample was included in a study of blood T cell repertoires in COVID-19. It was during active infection that Seattle patients were enrolled and then longitudinally followed. Original data processing: Cell counts per sample came from amplifying reference gene primers. Clones were sequenced by immunoSEQ multiplex PCR, and TCRdb holds only the in-frame ones, with some missing. V, J and clone size derive from that table, while D and trimming were established from the DNA sequence. The sample has about 220,000 clones, 75% to 85% seen once. The CDR3 runs to 13 residues. Trimming stripped 3 bases from V and 10 bases from J, with 13 bases between. Germline CDR1 is SGHTA and CDR2 is FQGTGA.

The sequencing input was peripheral blood. This sequence originates from a woman between 65 and 79 years old with COVID-19, enrolled during active disease. The chain has TRBV7-3 and TRBJ2-1, with D perhaps matching TRBD1 (6 bases). In DNA form, the CDR3 reads TGTGCCAGCAGCTTGTCCAGGGGTTCGGAGCAGTTCTTC. The encoded protein is CASSLSRGSEQFF. The whole variable domain, remainder taken from reference TRBV7-3 and TRBJ2-1, is GAGVSQTPSNKVTEKGKYVELRCDPISGHTALYWYRQSLGQGPEFLIYFQGTGAADDSGLPNDRFFAVRPEGSVSTLKIQRTERGDSAVYLCASSLSRGSEQFFGPGTRLTVL.